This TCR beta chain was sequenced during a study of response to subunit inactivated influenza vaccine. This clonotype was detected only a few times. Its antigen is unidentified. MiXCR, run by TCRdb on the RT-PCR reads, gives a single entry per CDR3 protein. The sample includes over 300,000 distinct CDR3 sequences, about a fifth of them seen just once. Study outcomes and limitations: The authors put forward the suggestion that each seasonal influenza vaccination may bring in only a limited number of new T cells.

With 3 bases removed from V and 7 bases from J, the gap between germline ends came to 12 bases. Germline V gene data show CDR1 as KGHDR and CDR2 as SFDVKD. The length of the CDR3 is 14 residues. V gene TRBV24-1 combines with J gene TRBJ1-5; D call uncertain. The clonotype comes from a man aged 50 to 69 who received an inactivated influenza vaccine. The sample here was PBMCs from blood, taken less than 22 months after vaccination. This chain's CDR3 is CATSDPGRSQPQHF. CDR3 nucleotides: TGTGCCACCAGTGATCCTGGGCGGTCACAGCCCCAGCATTTT.